This is a list of T cell receptor beta chains from one sample in a study of Tregs in tolerant kidney transplant recipients. This table comes from immunoSEQ multiplex PCR, and its TCRdb copy is limited to in-frame clones, with some not included. Among roughly 64,000 clones listed, about 87% were seen once. The sequenced sample was CD4+ T cells from blood (PBMCs), obtained 6 months after the transplant. The receptors were sampled from a human patient who received a combined kidney and bone marrow transplant. The graft donor may account for some of the T cells. The CDR3 runs from the conserved cysteine through the conserved F or W. A D gene is named only where the DNA matches it firmly. Clone size is not always given. Where it is, it says once, few, many or a class for expanded clones.

>-|TRBJ1-6|TRBV18|-
TGTGCCAGCTCACCACCAGGGCAGGGGCTGAATTCACCCCTCCACTTT
CASSPPGQGLNSPLHF
>TRBD1|TRBJ2-6|TRBV15|-
TGTGCCACCAGCCTCTGGACAGGTCGGGTTGGGGCCAACGTCCTGACTTTC
CATSLWTGRVGANVLTF
>TRBD1|TRBJ2-7|TRBV9|-
TGTGCCAGCAGCGTAAGTAGGGACAGCGAGCAGTACTTC
CASSVSRDSEQYF
>-|TRBJ2-7|TRBV7-2|-
TGTGCCAGCAGCTTAGGCCAGTTCTACGAGCAGTACTTC
CASSLGQFYEQYF
>TRBD1|TRBJ1-2|TRBV18|once
TGTGCCAGCTCACTACCGGGACAGGGGTCCTATGGCTACACCTTC
CASSLPGQGSYGYTF
>-|TRBJ2-2|TRBV19|-
TGTGCCAGTAGTATAACCAGGGATACCGGGGAGCTGTTTTTT
CASSITRDTGELFF
>-|TRBJ1-4|TRBV6-5|-
TGTGCCAGCAGTTACTCGCAGGGTACTAATGAAAAACTGTTTTTT
CASSYSQGTNEKLFF
>-|TRBJ1-6|TRBV13|-
TGTGCCAGCAGCCTGAGACAATCCTCCTATAATTCACCCCTCCACTTT
CASSLRQSSYNSPLHF
>-|TRBJ2-2|TRBV11-3|-
TGTGCCAGCAGACACAGGGCAGGCGGCGGGGAGCTGTTTTTT
CASRHRAGGGELFF
>TRBD2|TRBJ2-7|TRBV11-2|-
TGTGCCAGCAGCTTAGCACTAGCGGGAGGAGGTGCCTACGAGCAGTACTTC
CASSLALAGGGAYEQYF
>TRBD2|TRBJ2-1|TRBV19|-
TGTGCCAGTCTTCGGGAAGCGGGAGAGTCCTACAATGAGCAGTTCTTC
CASLREAGESYNEQFF
>TRBD1|TRBJ1-4|TRBV5-1|-
TGCGCCAGCACGACAGGGGATGGGTCAACTAATGAAAAACTGTTTTTT
CASTTGDGSTNEKLFF
>-|TRBJ1-3|TRBV30|-
TGTGCCTGGCTACCTGGAAACACCATATATTTT
CAWLPGNTIYF
>-|TRBJ1-1|TRBV6-1|-
TGTGCCAGTGGGCAAGCGAACACTGAAGCTTTCTTT
CASGQANTEAFF
>-|TRBJ2-3|TRBV7-2|-
TGTGCCAGCAGCTCCCGGTCCTCTAGCACAGATACGCAGTATTTT
CASSSRSSSTDTQYF
>-|TRBJ2-5|TRBV4-3|few
TGCGCCAGCAGCCAGGAGGCGGGGAGAGAGACCCAGTACTTC
CASSQEAGRETQYF
>TRBD2|TRBJ2-7|TRBV11-3|-
TGTGCCAGCAGCGGGGGGACTAGCGGGAGTGTCGAGCAGTACTTC
CASSGGTSGSVEQYF
>TRBD2|TRBJ2-5|TRBV27|once
TGTGCCAGCAGTCCACACCGGACTAGCGGGGGGGTGGGGGAGACCCAGTACTTC
CASSPHRTSGGVGETQYF
>-|TRBJ2-3|TRBV14|-
TGTGCCAGCAGCCAAGATCTAGCAGGAGATACGCAGTATTTT
CASSQDLAGDTQYF